This T cell receptor beta chain comes out of a study of PD-1 blockade in mismatch repair-deficient tumors. V was clipped by 5 bases and J by 6 bases; unmatched bases: 14. The germline V gene encodes CDR1 MNHEY and CDR2 SMNVEV (reference sequence). There are 16 residues in the CDR3. This clone was seen only once. Sequenced by immunoSEQ multiplex PCR; TCRdb stores in-frame clones only, minus some. The profile shows around 100,000 clones, roughly four fifths of them singletons. Sequencing was performed on peripheral blood, taken 36 weeks after starting pembrolizumab. This rearrangement joins TRBV27 to TRBJ2-7; 9 bases are shared with TRBD1. The clonotype comes from an adult with mismatch repair-deficient cancer. CDR3 sequence (DNA): TGTGCCAGCAGTACCACCGGGACAGGGTCCCCCACCGAGCAGTACTTC. It codes for CASSTTGTGSPTEQYF.